Listed below are T cell receptor beta chains from one sample, sequenced in a study of T cells in Graves' hyperthyroidism and ophthalmopathy. MiXCR was run by TCRdb on the multiplex PCR reads, yielding one entry per CDR3 protein. The sample yields fewer than 700,000 distinct CDR3 sequences, around 15% seen once. Sequencing input: blood. These receptors originate from a woman aged 25 to 39 with Graves' hyperthyroidism. CDR3s include the opening cysteine and the closing phenylalanine or tryptophan. D genes are given only for firm matches. Rows may omit the clone size; those that give it use once, few, many or a size class.

CDR3aa	CDR3nt	d_gene	abundance	v_gene	j_gene
CAISDTRTSGRVLGFF	TGTGCCATCAGTGACACGCGGACTAGCGGGAGGGTATTAGGGTTCTTC	TRBD2	.	TRBV10-3	TRBJ2-1
CASSATGYGGYTF	TGTGCCAGCAGCGCTACAGGGTATGGTGGCTACACCTTC	.	many	TRBV12-3/TRBV12-4	TRBJ1-2
CSAREQERQPYEQYF	TGCAGTGCTAGAGAGCAAGAGCGGCAACCCTACGAGCAGTACTTC	.	many	TRBV20-1	TRBJ2-7
CASRLAGDEQYF	TGTGCCAGCAGGCTAGCGGGAGACGAGCAGTACTTC	TRBD2	many	TRBV2	TRBJ2-7
CSATDRGGHNEQFF	TGCAGTGCTACCGACAGGGGCGGTCACAATGAGCAGTTCTTC	TRBD1	many	TRBV20-1	TRBJ2-1
CASSLGGILTDTQYF	TGTGCCAGCAGTTTAGGGGGGATCTTGACAGATACGCAGTATTTT	.	many	TRBV12-3/TRBV12-4	TRBJ2-3
CASSLLAPNEQFF	TGTGCCAGCAGTTTGTTGGCCCCAAATGAGCAGTTCTTC	.	many	TRBV28	TRBJ2-1
CSARVTGEETQYF	TGCAGTGCTAGAGTTACGGGAGAAGAGACCCAGTACTTC	.	many	TRBV20-1	TRBJ2-5
CAWSVGGDTEAFF	TGTGCCTGGAGTGTCGGGGGGGACACTGAAGCTTTCTTT	.	many	TRBV30	TRBJ1-1
CGVETRDTGSYEQYF	TGCGGCGTTGAGACGCGGGACACGGGCTCCTACGAGCAGTACTTC	.	.	TRBV29-1	TRBJ2-7
CASSQPHRDSYEQYF	TGTGCCAGCAGTCAACCCCACAGGGACTCCTACGAGCAGTACTTC	.	few	TRBV2	TRBJ2-7
CASSLERASYEQYF	TGTGCCAGCTCACTAGAAAGGGCTTCCTACGAGCAGTACTTC	.	.	TRBV18	TRBJ2-7
CASSAAFQETQYF	TGTGCCAGCAGCGCCGCATTTCAAGAGACCCAGTACTTC	.	many	TRBV11-2	TRBJ2-5
CASSVRGRGTDTQYF	TGTGCCAGCAGCGTAAGGGGGCGAGGCACAGATACGCAGTATTTT	TRBD1	few	TRBV11-2	TRBJ2-3
CASSAFTGGEQPQHF	TGTGCCAGCAGCGCCTTTACAGGGGGCGAACAGCCCCAGCATTTT	TRBD1	many	TRBV5-6	TRBJ1-5
CASSLGRASGANVLTF	TGTGCCAGCAGCTTAGGACGGGCCTCTGGGGCCAACGTCCTGACTTTC	.	many	TRBV7-9	TRBJ2-6
CSARGGSGSYRFTDTQYF	TGCAGTGCTAGAGGGGGTAGCGGGAGCTATCGCTTCACAGATACGCAGTATTTT	TRBD2	.	TRBV20-1	TRBJ2-3
CASRRDRGGGYGYTF	TGTGCCAGCAGGAGGGACAGGGGCGGCGGCTATGGCTACACCTTC	TRBD1	.	TRBV6-1	TRBJ1-2
CASIWGSNQPQHF	TGTGCCAGCATCTGGGGGAGCAATCAGCCCCAGCATTTT	.	.	TRBV5-1	TRBJ1-5
CASRGGTGNTIYF	TGTGCCAGCAGAGGGGGCACAGGAAACACCATATATTTT	TRBD1	.	TRBV28	TRBJ1-3
CASSTNRVSYGYTF	TGTGCCAGCAGTACGAACAGGGTTTCCTATGGCTACACCTTC	.	few	TRBV12-3/TRBV12-4	TRBJ1-2
CASRSIPGYEQYF	TGTGCCAGCAGATCCATTCCCGGGTACGAGCAGTACTTC	.	many	TRBV28	TRBJ2-7
CASSLWPGGETQYF	TGTGCCAGCAGTTTATGGCCAGGGGGAGAGACCCAGTACTTC	TRBD1	many	TRBV27	TRBJ2-5
CASSIVLRNEQFF	TGTGCCAGTAGTATAGTGTTGAGGAATGAGCAGTTCTTC	.	.	TRBV19	TRBJ2-1
CASILQVDSYEQYF	TGTGCCAGCATTTTACAGGTCGACTCCTACGAGCAGTACTTC	.	.	TRBV2	TRBJ2-7
CASSPQGEWGTDTQYF	TGTGCCAGCTCCCCTCAAGGGGAATGGGGCACAGATACGCAGTATTTT	.	.	TRBV18	TRBJ2-3
CSAREDSGWGHPSYEQYF	TGCAGTGCTAGAGAAGATAGCGGATGGGGGCACCCCTCCTACGAGCAGTACTTC	.	many	TRBV20-1	TRBJ2-7
CSARDPTSHEQFF	TGCAGTGCTAGAGATCCGACTAGTCATGAGCAGTTCTTC	.	many	TRBV20-1	TRBJ2-1
CASSLAGGFLGNTGELFF	TGTGCCAGCAGCTTAGCGGGAGGTTTCCTCGGGAACACCGGGGAGCTGTTTTTT	.	many	TRBV7-9	TRBJ2-2
CASSFGGGAPDEQFF	TGTGCCAGCAGTTTCGGAGGGGGCGCCCCCGATGAGCAGTTCTTC	.	many	TRBV27	TRBJ2-1